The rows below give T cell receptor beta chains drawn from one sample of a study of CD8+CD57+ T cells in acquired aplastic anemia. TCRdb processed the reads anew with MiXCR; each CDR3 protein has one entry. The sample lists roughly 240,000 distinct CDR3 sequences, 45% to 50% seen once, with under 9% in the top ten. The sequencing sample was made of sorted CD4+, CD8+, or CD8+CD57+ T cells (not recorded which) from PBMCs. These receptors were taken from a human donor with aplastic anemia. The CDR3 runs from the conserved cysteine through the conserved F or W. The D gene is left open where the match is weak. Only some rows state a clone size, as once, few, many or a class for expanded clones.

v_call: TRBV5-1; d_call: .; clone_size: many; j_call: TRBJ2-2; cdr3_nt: TGCGCCAGCAGCTTAAGACGGACCACGAACACCGGGGAGCTGTTTTTT; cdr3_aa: CASSLRRTTNTGELFF
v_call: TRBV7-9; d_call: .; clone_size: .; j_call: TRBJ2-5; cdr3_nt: TGTGCCGGCAGCACTAGGATTTCTGGGGAGACCCAGTACTTC; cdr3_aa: CAGSTRISGETQYF
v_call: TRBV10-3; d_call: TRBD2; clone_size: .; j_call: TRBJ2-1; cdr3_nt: TGTGCCATCAGCTGGACTAGCGGCTCTGCCTACAATGAGCAGTTCTTC; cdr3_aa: CAISWTSGSAYNEQFF
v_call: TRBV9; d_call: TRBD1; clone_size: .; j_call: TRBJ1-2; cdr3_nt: TGTGCCAGCAGCGTCCGGGACAGGGGTATAGTGCGCTATGGCTACACCTTC; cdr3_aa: CASSVRDRGIVRYGYTF
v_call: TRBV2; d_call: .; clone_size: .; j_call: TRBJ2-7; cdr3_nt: TGTGCCAGCAGTGAAGGGGGGGACGAGCAGTACTTC; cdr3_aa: CASSEGGDEQYF
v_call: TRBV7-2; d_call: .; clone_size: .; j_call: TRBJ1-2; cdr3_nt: TGTGCCAGCAGCCCTCGGACTAGCGGGAGGGACGGCTACACCTTC; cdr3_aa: CASSPRTSGRDGYTF
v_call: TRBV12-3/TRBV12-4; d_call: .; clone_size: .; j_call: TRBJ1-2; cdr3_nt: TGTGCCAGCACCAGTTTAGTCACTGGCTACACCTTC; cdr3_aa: CASTSLVTGYTF
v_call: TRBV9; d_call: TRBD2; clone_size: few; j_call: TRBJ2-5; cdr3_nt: TGTGCCAGCAGCGAGGGACTAGCGGGAGGGCCGGAGGAGACCCAGTACTTC; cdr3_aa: CASSEGLAGGPEETQYF
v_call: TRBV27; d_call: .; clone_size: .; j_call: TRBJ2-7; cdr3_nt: TGTGCCAGCAGTTTAGGGACCTCCCCCTACGAGCAGTACTTC; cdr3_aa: CASSLGTSPYEQYF
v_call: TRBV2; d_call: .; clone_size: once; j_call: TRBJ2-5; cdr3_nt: TGTGCCAGCAGGGGGGACGCGGCCCAATACTTC; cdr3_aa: CASRGDAAQYF
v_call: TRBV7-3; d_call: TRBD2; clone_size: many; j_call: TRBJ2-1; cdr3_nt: TGTGCCAGCAGCTTAAACCCGGGACTAAAATCGAATGAGCAGTTCTTC; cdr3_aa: CASSLNPGLKSNEQFF
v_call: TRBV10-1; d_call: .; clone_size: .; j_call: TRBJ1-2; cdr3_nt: TGCGCCAGCAGTAGTGGCTACACCTTC; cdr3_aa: CASSSGYTF
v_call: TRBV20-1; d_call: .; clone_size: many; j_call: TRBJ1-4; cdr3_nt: TGCAGTGCTAGAGAAGGAGACGTGAATGAAAAACTGTTTTTT; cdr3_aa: CSAREGDVNEKLFF
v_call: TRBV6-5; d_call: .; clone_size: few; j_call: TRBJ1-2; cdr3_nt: TGTGCCAGCAGTTCCCCGTTTGCGGCGAACGACATCTATGGCTACACCTTC; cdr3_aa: CASSSPFAANDIYGYTF
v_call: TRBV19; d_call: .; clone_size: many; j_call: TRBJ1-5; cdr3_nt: TGTGCCAGTAGTATTGGGGGAGGGGCCGGTTTCCAGCCCCAGCATTTT; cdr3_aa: CASSIGGGAGFQPQHF
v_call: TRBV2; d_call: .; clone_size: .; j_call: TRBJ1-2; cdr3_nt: TGTGCCAGCAGTTTATCCAGGGATGTCGGCTACACCTTC; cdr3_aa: CASSLSRDVGYTF
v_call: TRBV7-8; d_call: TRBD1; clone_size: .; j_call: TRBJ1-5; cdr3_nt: TGTGCCAGCAGCTTTGACAGGGCGGGCAATCAGCCCCAGCATTTT; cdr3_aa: CASSFDRAGNQPQHF
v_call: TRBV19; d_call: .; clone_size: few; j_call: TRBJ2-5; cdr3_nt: TGTGCCAGTAGTCTCAGACAGGCCCAAGAGACCCAGTACTTC; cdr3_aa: CASSLRQAQETQYF
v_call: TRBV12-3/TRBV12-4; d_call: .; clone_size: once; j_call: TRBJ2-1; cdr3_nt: TGTGCCAGCAGTTTAACAGGTCTCAATGAGCAGTTCTTC; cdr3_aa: CASSLTGLNEQFF
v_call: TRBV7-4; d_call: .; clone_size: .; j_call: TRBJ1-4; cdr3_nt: TGTGCCAGCAGCTTAGCGGCAGATCGGGGTGAAAAACTGTTTTTT; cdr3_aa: CASSLAADRGEKLFF
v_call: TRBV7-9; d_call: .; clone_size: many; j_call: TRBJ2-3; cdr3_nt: TGTGCCAGCAGCTTCTCCGAGAGGGGAGATACGCAGTATTTT; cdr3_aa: CASSFSERGDTQYF
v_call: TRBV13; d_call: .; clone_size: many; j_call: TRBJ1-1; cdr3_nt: TGTGCCAGCAGCGTAAGACCGCTGAACACTGAAGCTTTCTTT; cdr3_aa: CASSVRPLNTEAFF
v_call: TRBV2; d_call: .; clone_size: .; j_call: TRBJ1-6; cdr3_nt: TGTGCCAGCAGTGAGGGGGCCCCGGTTAATTCACCCCTCCACTTT; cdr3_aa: CASSEGAPVNSPLHF
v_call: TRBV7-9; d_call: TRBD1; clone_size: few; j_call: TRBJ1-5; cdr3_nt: TGTGCCAGCAGCCAAGATCCGACAGGGGGCGCTTGGTTCCAGCCCCAGCATTTT; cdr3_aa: CASSQDPTGGAWFQPQHF
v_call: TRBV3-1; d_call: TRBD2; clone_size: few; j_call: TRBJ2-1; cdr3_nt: TGTGCCAGCAGCTCCGGGACTACCTCCTACAATGAGCAGTTCTTC; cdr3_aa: CASSSGTTSYNEQFF
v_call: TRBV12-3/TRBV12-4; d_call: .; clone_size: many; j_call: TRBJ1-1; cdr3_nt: TGTGCCAGCAGTTTCGGGGAGACTGAAGCTTTCTTT; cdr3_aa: CASSFGETEAFF